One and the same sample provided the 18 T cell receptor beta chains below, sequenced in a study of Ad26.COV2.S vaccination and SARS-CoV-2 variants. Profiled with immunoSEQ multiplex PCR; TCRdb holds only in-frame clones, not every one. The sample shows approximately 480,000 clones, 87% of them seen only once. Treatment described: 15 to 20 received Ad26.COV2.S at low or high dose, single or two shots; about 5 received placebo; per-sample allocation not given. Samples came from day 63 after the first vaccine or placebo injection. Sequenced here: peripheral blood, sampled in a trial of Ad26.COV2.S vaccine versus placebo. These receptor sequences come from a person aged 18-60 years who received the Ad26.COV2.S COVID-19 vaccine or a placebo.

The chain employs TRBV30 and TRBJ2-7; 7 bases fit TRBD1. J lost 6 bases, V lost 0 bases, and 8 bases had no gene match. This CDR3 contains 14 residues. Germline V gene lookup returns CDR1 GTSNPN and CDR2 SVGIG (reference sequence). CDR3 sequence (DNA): TGTGCCTGGAGTGTTCCGGACAGGTCCCTCGAGCAGTACTTC. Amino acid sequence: CAWSVPDRSLEQYF.

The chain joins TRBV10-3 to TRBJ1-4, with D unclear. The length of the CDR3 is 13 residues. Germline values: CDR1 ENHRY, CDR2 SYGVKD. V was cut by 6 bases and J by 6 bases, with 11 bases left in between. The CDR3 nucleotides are TGTGCCATCAGGCCTAGGGAGGATGAAAAACTGTTTTTT. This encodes CAIRPREDEKLFF.

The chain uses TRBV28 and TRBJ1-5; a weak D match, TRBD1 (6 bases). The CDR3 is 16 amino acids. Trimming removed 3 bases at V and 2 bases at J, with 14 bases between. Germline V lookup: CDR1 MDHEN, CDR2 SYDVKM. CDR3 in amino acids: CASSFITGSGNQPQHF. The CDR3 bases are TGTGCCAGCAGTTTTATCACAGGGTCGGGCAATCAGCCCCAGCATTTT.

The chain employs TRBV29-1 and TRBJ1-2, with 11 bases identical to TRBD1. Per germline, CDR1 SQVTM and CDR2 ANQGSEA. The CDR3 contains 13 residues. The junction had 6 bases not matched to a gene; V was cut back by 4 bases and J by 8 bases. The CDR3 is CSVGTGGQGGYTF. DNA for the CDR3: TGCAGCGTTGGGACAGGGGGCCAGGGCGGCTACACCTTC.

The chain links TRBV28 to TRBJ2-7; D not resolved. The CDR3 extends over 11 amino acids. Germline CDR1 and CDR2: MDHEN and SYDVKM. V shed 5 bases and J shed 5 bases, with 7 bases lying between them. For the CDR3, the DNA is TGTGCCAGCAGTCCCTGGGACGAGCAGTACTTC. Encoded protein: CASSPWDEQYF. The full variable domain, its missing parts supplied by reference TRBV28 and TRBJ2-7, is DVKVTQSSRYLVKRTGEKVFLECVQDMDHENMFWYRQDPGLGLRLIYFSYDVKMKEKGDIPEGYSVSREKKERFSLILESASTNQTSMYLCASSPWDEQYFGPGTRLTVT.

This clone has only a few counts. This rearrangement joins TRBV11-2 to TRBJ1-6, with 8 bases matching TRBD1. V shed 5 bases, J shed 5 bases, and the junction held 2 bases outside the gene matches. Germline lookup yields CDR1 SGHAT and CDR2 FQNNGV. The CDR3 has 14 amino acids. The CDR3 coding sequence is TGTGCCAGCAGCCGGACAGGGAATAATTCACCCCTCCACTTT. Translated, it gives CASSRTGNNSPLHF. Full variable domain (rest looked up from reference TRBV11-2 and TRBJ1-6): EAGVAQSPRYKIIEKRQSVAFWCNPISGHATLYWYQQILGQGPKLLIQFQNNGVVDDSQLPKDRFSAERLKGVDSTLKIQPAKLEDSAVYLCASSRTGNNSPLHFGNGTRLTVT.

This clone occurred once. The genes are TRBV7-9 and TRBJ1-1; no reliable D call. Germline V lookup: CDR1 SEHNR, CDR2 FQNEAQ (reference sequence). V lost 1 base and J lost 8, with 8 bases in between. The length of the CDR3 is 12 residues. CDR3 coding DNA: TGTGCCAGCAGCTTAGATTGGACGGAAGCTTTCTTT. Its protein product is CASSLDWTEAFF.

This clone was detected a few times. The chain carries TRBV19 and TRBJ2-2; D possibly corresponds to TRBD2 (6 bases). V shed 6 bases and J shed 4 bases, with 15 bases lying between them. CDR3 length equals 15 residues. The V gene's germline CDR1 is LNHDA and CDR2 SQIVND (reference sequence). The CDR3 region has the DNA TGTGCCAGTAGGACGGGACTGTTCGGCACCGGGGAGCTGTTTTTT. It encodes CASRTGLFGTGELFF.

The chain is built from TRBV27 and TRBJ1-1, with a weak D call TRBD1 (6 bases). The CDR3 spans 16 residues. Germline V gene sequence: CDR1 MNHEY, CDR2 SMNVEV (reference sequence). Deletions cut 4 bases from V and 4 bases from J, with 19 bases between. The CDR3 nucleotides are TGTGCCAGCAGTTCCTCGGGGCGGGGGCGGGGCACTGAAGCTTTCTTT. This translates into CASSSSGRGRGTEAFF.

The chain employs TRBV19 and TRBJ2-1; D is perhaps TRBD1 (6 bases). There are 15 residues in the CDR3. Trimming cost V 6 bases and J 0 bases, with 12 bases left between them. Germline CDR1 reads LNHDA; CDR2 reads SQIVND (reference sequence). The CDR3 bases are TGTGCCAGTAGCCTACAGGGACCCTCCTACAATGAGCAGTTCTTC. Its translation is CASSLQGPSYNEQFF.

CDR3 nucleotide sequence: TGTGCCAGCTCACCCCGGGCCCAGCCTTCCGGAGATACGCAGTATTTT. This gives the protein CASSPRAQPSGDTQYF. V and J are TRBV18 and TRBJ2-3; D is uncertain. CDR3 length equals 16 residues. Germline CDR1 and CDR2: KGHSH and LQKENI. V was clipped by 3 bases and J by 5 bases, with 18 bases between them.

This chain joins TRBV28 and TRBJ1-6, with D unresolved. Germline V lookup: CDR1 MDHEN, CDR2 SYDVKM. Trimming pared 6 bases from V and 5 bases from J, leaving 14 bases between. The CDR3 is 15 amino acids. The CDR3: CASSPGQAHNSPLHF. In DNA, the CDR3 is TGTGCCAGCAGCCCCGGGCAGGCTCATAATTCACCCCTCCACTTT.

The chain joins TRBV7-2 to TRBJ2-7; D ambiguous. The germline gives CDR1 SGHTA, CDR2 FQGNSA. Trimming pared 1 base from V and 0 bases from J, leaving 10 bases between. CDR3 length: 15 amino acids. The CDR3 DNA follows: TGTGCCAGCAGCTTAGATTTGTGGAGCTCCTACGAGCAGTACTTC. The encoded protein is CASSLDLWSSYEQYF. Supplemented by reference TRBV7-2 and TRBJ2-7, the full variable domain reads GAGVSQSPSNKVTEKGKDVELRCDPISGHTALYWYRQSLGQGLEFLIYFQGNSAPDKSGLPSDRFSAERTGGSVSTLTIQRTQQEDSAVYLCASSLDLWSSYEQYFGPGTRLTVT.

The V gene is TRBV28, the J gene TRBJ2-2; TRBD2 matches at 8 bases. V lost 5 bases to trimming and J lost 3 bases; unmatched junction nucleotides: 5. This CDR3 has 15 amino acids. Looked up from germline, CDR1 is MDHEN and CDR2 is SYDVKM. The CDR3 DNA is TGTGCCAGCAGTCCCTCGGGGGGGTACACCGGGGAGCTGTTTTTT. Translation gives CASSPSGGYTGELFF.

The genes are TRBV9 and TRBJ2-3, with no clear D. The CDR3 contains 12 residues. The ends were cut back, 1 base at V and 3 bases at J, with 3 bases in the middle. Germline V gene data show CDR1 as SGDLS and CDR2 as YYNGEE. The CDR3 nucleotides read TGTGCCAGCAGCGTAAGTACAGATACGCAGTATTTT. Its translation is CASSVSTDTQYF.

The CDR3 coding sequence is TGTGCCAGCAGTTGGACAGGACAAGAGACCCAGTACTTC. Translated, it gives CASSWTGQETQYF. J is TRBJ2-5 and V is TRBV6-5, with 7 bases lining up with TRBD1. Germline trimming cut 4 bases from V and 2 bases from J; bases unmatched to any gene: 1. The CDR3 is 13 amino acids. Germline values: CDR1 MNHEY, CDR2 SVGAGI.

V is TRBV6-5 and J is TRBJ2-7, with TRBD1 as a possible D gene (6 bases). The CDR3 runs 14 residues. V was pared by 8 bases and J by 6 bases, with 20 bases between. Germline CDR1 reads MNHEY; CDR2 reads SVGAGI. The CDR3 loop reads CASLDSAPSGEQYF. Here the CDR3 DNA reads TGTGCCAGCTTGGACAGCGCACCGAGCGGCGAGCAGTACTTC.

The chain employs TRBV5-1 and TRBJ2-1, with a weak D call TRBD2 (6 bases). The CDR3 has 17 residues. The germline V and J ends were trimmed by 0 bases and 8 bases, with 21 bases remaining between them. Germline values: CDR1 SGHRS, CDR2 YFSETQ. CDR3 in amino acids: CASSLVPGQGVADEQFF. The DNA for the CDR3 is TGCGCCAGCAGCTTGGTTCCAGGGCAGGGAGTAGCGGATGAGCAGTTCTTC.